A selection of T cell receptor beta chains follows, all from one sample in a study of PD-L1 blockade in urothelial cancer. Only in-frame clones appear in the TCRdb table, and some are missing; sequencing was by immunoSEQ multiplex PCR. The table has tens of thousands of clones, 75% to 85% seen once. Specimen: PBMCs, collected around atezolizumab (anti-PD-L1) treatment. The receptors derive from a man between 65 and 85 years old with urothelial cancer. The CDR3 runs from the conserved cysteine through the conserved F or W. D genes are given only for firm matches. Size values are once, few and many counts, or a class for expanded clones, and some rows have none.

>TRBV5-4|.|TRBJ1-1|.
CASSLGQYTEAFF
TGTGCCAGCAGCTTGGGGCAGTACACTGAAGCTTTCTTT
>TRBV4-2|.|TRBJ2-2|TRBD2
CASSRLAGGTGELFF
TGTGCCAGCAGCCGACTAGCGGGAGGCACCGGGGAGCTGTTTTTT
>TRBV6-5|.|TRBJ2-7|.
CASSYDSTRDEQYF
TGTGCCAGCAGTTACGATTCGACTCGGGACGAGCAGTACTTC
>TRBV6-1|.|TRBJ2-7|TRBD2
CATRTGAGGEEQYF
TGTGCCACTCGGACCGGGGCGGGAGGGGAGGAGCAGTACTTC
>TRBV27|once|TRBJ2-7|.
CASSLGLPPSYEQYF
TGTGCCAGCAGTTTGGGACTGCCACCCTCCTACGAGCAGTACTTC
>TRBV6-6|.|TRBJ2-1|.
CASSLTGYNEQFF
TGTGCCAGCAGTTTGACAGGATACAATGAGCAGTTCTTC
>TRBV29-1|few|TRBJ2-1|TRBD2
CSADSGRGYGEQFF
TGCAGCGCTGATAGCGGGAGAGGTTATGGTGAGCAGTTCTTC
>TRBV19|.|TRBJ2-7|TRBD2
CASKRTSGIYEQYF
TGTGCCAGTAAGAGGACTAGCGGGATCTACGAGCAGTACTTC
>TRBV28|once|TRBJ2-7|TRBD2
CASSSGTKPYEQYF
TGTGCCAGCAGTTCCGGGACTAAACCCTACGAGCAGTACTTC
>TRBV7-9|.|TRBJ1-4|.
CASSQDRELFF
TGTGCCAGCAGCCAGGACAGAGAGCTGTTTTTT
>TRBV15|.|TRBJ2-2|.
CATGGARAGELFF
TGTGCCACCGGAGGGGCTAGGGCCGGGGAGCTGTTTTTT
>TRBV28|.|TRBJ2-5|.
CASSFPAAKETQYF
TGTGCCAGCAGTTTTCCGGCAGCGAAAGAGACCCAGTACTTC
>TRBV9|.|TRBJ2-1|.
CASSVPGMRWQFF
TGTGCCAGCAGCGTACCGGGGATGCGTTGGCAGTTCTTC
>TRBV4-2|.|TRBJ2-1|.
CASRGTGTLYNEQFF
TGTGCCAGCAGGGGAACCGGGACTCTCTACAATGAGCAGTTCTTC
>TRBV11-3|.|TRBJ2-2|.
CASAGTFGTPNTGELFF
TGTGCCAGCGCTGGGACCTTCGGGACACCGAACACCGGGGAGCTGTTTTTT
>TRBV7-8|.|TRBJ2-7|TRBD1
CASLGTDSSYEQYF
TGTGCCAGCTTGGGGACAGATAGTTCCTACGAGCAGTACTTC
>TRBV19|once|TRBJ1-2|.
CARRHRSGYTF
TGTGCCAGGCGTCACAGGAGCGGCTACACCTTC
>TRBV7-9|.|TRBJ2-1|TRBD1
CASSLAGQGLNEQFF
TGTGCCAGCAGCTTAGCGGGACAGGGTTTAAATGAGCAGTTCTTC
>TRBV7-9|.|TRBJ2-2|TRBD2
CASSLEVAGVRIGELFF
TGTGCCAGCAGCTTAGAAGTAGCGGGAGTCAGGATCGGGGAGCTGTTTTTT
>TRBV4-1|.|TRBJ1-1|.
CASSQDEGHRGTEAFF
TGCGCCAGCAGCCAAGATGAGGGACATAGAGGCACTGAAGCTTTCTTT
>TRBV15|.|TRBJ2-2|.
CATSLGGNTGELFF
TGTGCCACCTCCCTCGGGGGTAACACCGGGGAGCTGTTTTTT
>TRBV11-3|.|TRBJ1-4|TRBD1
CASTRSGGNEKLFF
TGTGCCAGCACCCGATCAGGGGGGAATGAAAAACTGTTTTTT
>TRBV9|.|TRBJ2-3|.
CASSVTGVGEEDTQYF
TGTGCCAGCAGCGTAACGGGGGTGGGGGAGGAGGATACGCAGTATTTT
>TRBV19|.|TRBJ1-2|.
CASSAEWGGASSRGYTF
TGTGCCAGTAGTGCTGAATGGGGGGGGGCCTCCTCCCGGGGCTACACCTTC
>TRBV6-6|few|TRBJ1-1|.
CASTLTQAGEAFF
TGTGCCAGCACCCTTACTCAGGCAGGGGAAGCTTTCTTT
>TRBV5-1|.|TRBJ2-5|.
CASSAGTHGETQYF
TGCGCCAGCAGCGCCGGGACTCACGGGGAGACCCAGTACTTC
>TRBV11-2|.|TRBJ2-7|.
CASSSGVGGYEQYF
TGTGCCAGCAGCTCCGGAGTAGGGGGCTACGAGCAGTACTTC
>TRBV7-9|.|TRBJ2-5|.
CASSLVGETQYF
TGTGCCAGCAGCTTAGTCGGGGAGACCCAGTACTTC
>TRBV6-5|.|TRBJ2-1|.
CASSYSPDRRKQFF
TGTGCCAGCAGTTACTCACCCGACAGGCGCAAGCAGTTCTTC
>TRBV5-1|.|TRBJ2-5|.
CASSFGGKQETQYF
TGCGCCAGCAGCTTCGGGGGAAAGCAAGAGACCCAGTACTTC
>TRBV11-2|once|TRBJ2-1|TRBD2
CASSTAGNYNEQFF
TGTGCCAGCAGTACAGCGGGGAACTACAATGAGCAGTTCTTC
>TRBV5-1|.|TRBJ1-1|.
CASARSFGWTEAFF
TGCGCCAGCGCACGATCTTTCGGGTGGACTGAAGCTTTCTTT
>TRBV15|.|TRBJ2-7|.
CASSAGGEQYF
TGTGCCTCTTCGGCCGGAGGAGAGCAGTACTTC
>TRBV19|.|TRBJ2-2|TRBD2
CASSARLAGSVGELFF
TGTGCCAGTAGTGCCCGACTAGCGGGTTCAGTCGGGGAGCTGTTTTTT
>TRBV7-2|.|TRBJ1-1|TRBD1
CASSPRVPGTGDLGTEAFF
TGTGCCAGCAGCCCCAGGGTACCCGGGACAGGTGATTTGGGCACTGAAGCTTTCTTT
>TRBV29-1|.|TRBJ2-7|TRBD1
CSGGQGPHYEQYF
TGCAGCGGCGGACAGGGGCCCCACTACGAGCAGTACTTC
>TRBV4-1|.|TRBJ1-2|.
CASSQSTSGYTF
TGCGCCAGCAGCCAAAGCACCTCAGGCTACACCTTC
>TRBV28|.|TRBJ1-1|.
CASSPPAGAYTEAFF
TGTGCCAGCAGTCCCCCGGCAGGGGCTTACACTGAAGCTTTCTTT
>TRBV7-6|.|TRBJ1-3|.
CASSLEEEGPRTHTIYF
TGTGCCAGCAGCTTAGAGGAGGAGGGCCCTCGCACACACACCATATATTTT
>TRBV5-1|.|TRBJ2-7|TRBD2
CASSFGNRGLAGTGETYEQYF
TGCGCCAGCAGCTTCGGGAACCGAGGACTAGCGGGAACCGGAGAGACCTACGAGCAGTACTTC
>TRBV29-1|.|TRBJ2-5|TRBD2
CSVVAGGPGNYF
TGCAGCGTTGTAGCGGGAGGGCCTGGAAACTACTTC
>TRBV18|.|TRBJ1-4|.
CASSPRGGNEKLFF
TGTGCCAGCTCACCACGTGGAGGGAACGAAAAACTGTTTTTT
>TRBV10-1|.|TRBJ1-3|.
CASSEASVGAPGNTIYF
TGCGCCAGCAGTGAGGCGTCGGTGGGGGCGCCTGGAAACACCATATATTTT
>TRBV5-1|.|TRBJ2-3|TRBD2
CASSSGGILAGPTDTQYF
TGCGCCAGCAGCTCCGGGGGGATACTAGCGGGGCCCACAGATACGCAGTATTTT
>TRBV7-6|.|TRBJ1-3|.
CASSPGGLGNTIYF
TGTGCCAGCAGCCCCGGAGGGCTCGGGAACACCATATATTTT
>TRBV5-5|.|TRBJ2-1|TRBD2
CASSFPASGTHNEQFF
TGTGCCAGCAGCTTCCCAGCTAGCGGGACGCACAATGAGCAGTTCTTC
>TRBV7-2|.|TRBJ1-2|.
CASSSPRSIGYTF
TGTGCCAGCAGCTCCCCGCGGTCGATCGGCTACACCTTC
>TRBV10-3|.|TRBJ2-3|TRBD2
CAIRDQAGPPNTQYF
TGTGCCATCAGGGACCAAGCGGGGCCACCAAATACGCAGTATTTT
>TRBV6-5|.|TRBJ1-2|.
CASSSGAWGGYTF
TGTGCCAGCAGTTCTGGGGCTTGGGGTGGCTACACCTTC
>TRBV27|.|TRBJ2-1|TRBD2
CASSRTSGISNEQFF
TGTGCCAGCAGTAGGACTAGCGGGATATCCAATGAGCAGTTCTTC
>TRBV5-5|.|TRBJ2-7|TRBD2
CASSPVTSGRSYEQYF
TGTGCCAGCAGCCCGGTTACTAGCGGGAGGTCCTACGAGCAGTACTTC